These 5 T cell receptor beta chains came from one sample sequenced in a study of T-cell reconstitution after alpha-beta-depleted transplantation in children. As it was prepared, the TCRbeta library received unique molecular identifiers. TCRdb called the PCR reads again in MiXCR, with one record for every CDR3 protein. The sample includes tens of thousands of distinct CDR3 sequences, around a tenth of them seen just once. The material was PBMCs, mostly from graft donor cells, obtained 60 days after TCRalphabeta/CD19-depleted stem cell transplant. The receptors were gathered from a male patient aged 2 to 9 who had a stem cell transplant for chronic granulomatous disease, so the T cells may come from the graft donor.

The genes are TRBV6-2 or TRBV6-3 and TRBJ2-7, with no clear D. This CDR3 is 14 amino acids long. V was shortened by 0 bases and J by 0 bases, with 6 bases between the two germline ends. Germline V gene lookup returns CDR1 MNHEY and CDR2 SVGEGT. The CDR3 DNA reads as TGTGCCAGCAGTTACTCACAGAGCTCCTACGAGCAGTACTTC. This gives the protein CASSYSQSSYEQYF.

There are many counts of this clonotype. The rearrangement links TRBV2 to TRBJ2-1; 8 bases align to TRBD1. The germline gives CDR1 SNHLY, CDR2 FYNNEI. Trimming took 4 bases from V and 1 from J; bases not matched to a gene: 12. CDR3 length: 18 amino acids. The CDR3 DNA sequence: TGTGCCAGCAGTGGGGGCAGGGGGCAGTCTCTATCCTACAATGAGCAGTTCTTC. Translating gives CASSGGRGQSLSYNEQFF.

The rearrangement joins TRBV6-2 or TRBV6-3 to TRBJ2-7; D uncertain. CDR1 and CDR2 (germline): MNHEY, SVGEGT. Trimming cost V 2 bases and J 6 bases, with 14 bases left between them. CDR3 length equals 14 residues. The chain's CDR3 is CASSYGIRASEQYF. The CDR3, as DNA: TGTGCCAGCAGTTACGGAATCCGGGCTAGCGAGCAGTACTTC.

This clonotype has ten or more counts. The chain carries TRBV9 and TRBJ2-2; D is uncertain. Germline V gene data show CDR1 as SGDLS and CDR2 as YYNGEE. V lost 3 bases and J 5 bases, leaving 8 bases between the germline ends. This CDR3 contains 13 residues. The CDR3 DNA reads as TGTGCCAGCAGCGGCCTGATAACCGGGGAGCTGTTTTTT. As protein: CASSGLITGELFF.

The chain is built from TRBV9 and TRBJ2-5; D unresolved. The CDR3 consists of 18 residues. Germline CDR1 is SGDLS and CDR2 is YYNGEE. With 4 bases removed from V and 5 bases from J, the gap between germline ends came to 27 bases. The CDR3 DNA reads TGTGCCAGCAGCCACTTGATAGGTAATTGGGAAACCAGGGAGACCCAGTACTTC. Translation gives CASSHLIGNWETRETQYF.